This is a list of T cell receptor beta chains from one sample in a study of CD8+CD57+ T cells in acquired aplastic anemia. TCRdb analysed the reads with MiXCR anew, one entry per CDR3 protein. Of about 150,000 distinct CDR3 sequences listed, roughly 54% are singletons. The material sequenced was sorted CD4+, CD8+, or CD8+CD57+ T cells (not recorded which) from PBMCs. The source is a human donor with aplastic anemia. Both conserved end residues are part of each CDR3. The order of the fields is V gene, J gene, clone size, D gene, CDR3 DNA, CDR3 protein. The D gene is left open where the match is weak. Clone size is not always given. Where it is, it says once, few, many or a class for expanded clones.

TRBV4-2	TRBJ2-2	few	-	TGTGCCAGCAGTTCAGACCCCCAGGGGCCCCATCCCACCGGGGAGCTGTTTTTT	CASSSDPQGPHPTGELFF
TRBV7-8	TRBJ2-7	many	TRBD1	TGTGCCAGCAGCACCCCCGGGACAGGGTACCACGAGCAGTACTTC	CASSTPGTGYHEQYF
TRBV15	TRBJ2-7	few	-	TGTGCCACCAGCAGAGAAGGTCGAAGCGGAGACGAGCAGTACTTC	CATSREGRSGDEQYF
TRBV5-1	TRBJ2-7	-	-	TGCGCCAGCAGCTTTGGTGAGGGATCCTACGAGCAGTACTTC	CASSFGEGSYEQYF
TRBV15	TRBJ2-1	-	-	TGTGCCACCAGCACCACGGGGACCTTGGGCAATGAGCAGTTCTTC	CATSTTGTLGNEQFF
TRBV15	TRBJ1-2	-	TRBD1	TGTGCCACCAGCAGAGAAAGACAGGGGGCGAGAGGCTACACCTTC	CATSRERQGARGYTF
TRBV5-4	TRBJ2-5	-	-	TGTGCCAGCAGCTTGTCGGGTTCGGAGACCCAGTACTTC	CASSLSGSETQYF
TRBV10-3	TRBJ2-2	-	TRBD1	TGTGCCATCAAAGGCGGAGGACAGGTCAACACCGGGGAGCTGTTTTTT	CAIKGGGQVNTGELFF
TRBV3-1	TRBJ2-5	-	TRBD2	TGTGCCAGCAGCCAAGATCGATTTAGCGGGCTTCAAGAGACCCAGTACTTC	CASSQDRFSGLQETQYF
TRBV5-1	TRBJ2-1	-	TRBD2	TGCGCCAGCAGCCAAAGCGGGAGTATAGGGAATGAGCAGTTCTTC	CASSQSGSIGNEQFF
TRBV10-3	TRBJ1-2	-	TRBD1	TGTGCCATCAGTGGGGGACAGCCCTATGGCTACACCTTC	CAISGGQPYGYTF
TRBV19	TRBJ1-1	-	-	TGTGCCACCACGGACAGATCAAGCACTGAAGCTTTCTTT	CATTDRSSTEAFF
TRBV19	TRBJ2-1	-	-	TGTGCCAGTAGTCACGCGGCGGCGGCTTACAATGAGCAGTTCTTC	CASSHAAAAYNEQFF
TRBV20-1	TRBJ2-5	-	-	TGCAGTGCTAGGTTGTCCAAAGAGACCCAGTACTTC	CSARLSKETQYF
TRBV29-1	TRBJ2-1	-	-	TGCAGCCCCGGGGAAACAGGGTGGGGCAATGAGCAGTTCTTC	CSPGETGWGNEQFF
TRBV10-3	TRBJ2-7	-	-	TGTGCCATCAGTGAGACAGGCACCTACGAGCAGTACTTC	CAISETGTYEQYF
TRBV6-5	TRBJ1-4	many	-	TGTGCCAGCAGTTACTCCGAGGGCGCAGCAATAAGAGAAAAACTGTTTTTT	CASSYSEGAAIREKLFF
TRBV5-4	TRBJ2-5	once	-	TGTGCCAGCAGCTCCCCCCCAGGGGACCTCTCTCCGCAAGAGACCCAGTACTTC	CASSSPPGDLSPQETQYF
TRBV7-3	TRBJ2-5	many	-	TGTGCCAGCAGCTTAATTGGAGGCGAGACCCAGTACTTC	CASSLIGGETQYF
TRBV12-3/TRBV12-4	TRBJ1-4	-	TRBD1	TGTGCCAGCTCGGAGACAGGGGGCGGTGAAAAACTGTTTTTT	CASSETGGGEKLFF
TRBV20-1	TRBJ2-5	-	-	TGCAGTGCCGCCCAAGAGACCCAGTACTTC	CSAAQETQYF
TRBV20-1	TRBJ2-5	-	-	TGCAGTGCTAGGTTAGGGGAGGAGACCCAGTACTTC	CSARLGEETQYF
TRBV24-1	TRBJ2-1	-	TRBD2	TGTGCCACCAGTGGGGCGGGAGGGCCAGGCAATGAGCAGTTCTTC	CATSGAGGPGNEQFF
TRBV10-3	TRBJ2-3	few	TRBD2	TGTGCCATCAGGGGTACTAGCGTCAGCACAGATACGCAGTATTTT	CAIRGTSVSTDTQYF
TRBV20-1	TRBJ1-1	-	-	TGCAGTGCCAGCATATCTGGACAGAACACTGAAGCTTTCTTT	CSASISGQNTEAFF
TRBV24-1	TRBJ2-1	many	-	TGTGCCACCAGTGATTTGCCGCAGGGACCCCGAGCCTTC	CATSDLPQGPRAF
TRBV5-8	TRBJ2-7	many	-	TGTGCCAGCAGCCAAGGGGCACCCTACGAGCAGTACTTC	CASSQGAPYEQYF